A selection of T cell receptor beta chains follows, all from one sample in a study of control samples from healthy donors and cancer patients. Measured with immunoSEQ multiplex PCR; TCRdb has only the in-frame clones, and not every one. The data contain more than 95,000 clones, 92% of them singletons. The specimen was PBMCs. The receptor set was obtained from a man older than 75 with head and neck cancer. The CDR3 runs from the conserved cysteine through the conserved F or W. Fields, in order: D gene, V gene, clone size, J gene, CDR3 length, CDR3 protein, CDR3 DNA. D genes are given only for firm matches. Where a row states a size, it is once, few, many or the class of an expanded clone; other rows omit it.

>-|TRBV7-2|-|TRBJ2-7|17
CASSLGISEEGFYEQYF
TGTGCCAGCAGCTTAGGGATAAGTGAAGAGGGCTTCTACGAGCAGTACTTC
>-|TRBV2|-|TRBJ1-2|13
CASSERQSYGYTF
TGTGCCAGCAGTGAAAGGCAAAGCTATGGCTACACCTTC
>-|TRBV16|once|TRBJ1-2|14
CASGQTLVDYGYTF
TGTGCCAGCGGCCAGACCTTGGTCGACTATGGCTACACCTTC
>-|TRBV7-7|-|TRBJ2-2|15
CASSPLVGHTGELFF
TGTGCCAGCAGCCCACTAGTGGGGCACACCGGGGAGCTGTTTTTT
>TRBD1|TRBV5-8|-|TRBJ2-7|19
CASSPLYIPSGGRVYEQYF
TGTGCCAGCAGCCCCCTATATATTCCCTCAGGGGGAAGGGTCTACGAGCAGTACTTC
>-|TRBV5-4|-|TRBJ1-2|13
CASSRQTGDGYTF
TGTGCCAGCAGCCGTCAGACGGGGGATGGCTACACCTTC
>-|TRBV2|-|TRBJ1-3|15
CASSGGAHTGNTIYF
TGTGCCAGCAGTGGGGGGGCCCACACTGGAAACACCATATATTTT
>TRBD1|TRBV4-1|-|TRBJ1-4|14
CASSGTGGSEKLFF
TGCGCCAGCAGCGGGACAGGGGGTAGTGAAAAACTGTTTTTT
>TRBD2|TRBV18|-|TRBJ2-7|17
CASSPPSSGGRTYEQYF
TGTGCCAGCTCACCACCATCCAGCGGGGGGCGAACATACGAGCAGTACTTC
>-|TRBV6-6|once|TRBJ2-3|16
CASSGWGSEGTDTQYF
TGTGCCAGCAGTGGGTGGGGGTCCGAGGGAACAGATACGCAGTATTTT
>TRBD1|TRBV2|-|TRBJ1-4|16
CASSEAPTGWNEKLFF
TGTGCCAGCAGTGAAGCGCCGACAGGGTGGAATGAAAAACTGTTTTTT
>-|TRBV6-1|-|TRBJ1-5|11
CASSEGQPQHF
TGTGCCAGCAGTGAGGGGCAGCCCCAGCATTTT
>-|TRBV7-2|-|TRBJ2-7|16
CASSPRMSQGVYEQYF
TGTGCCAGCAGCCCCCGGATGTCGCAAGGGGTCTACGAGCAGTACTTC
>TRBD1|TRBV6-5|-|TRBJ2-3|13
CASTPHRGDTQYF
TGTGCCAGCACACCCCACAGGGGGGATACGCAGTATTTT
>TRBD1|TRBV4-3|-|TRBJ2-7|17
CASSQGGVGTVAYEQYF
TGCGCCAGCAGCCAAGGAGGTGTCGGGACAGTGGCCTACGAGCAGTACTTC
>-|TRBV10-1|few|TRBJ2-7|14
CASGPSKSSYEQYF
TGCGCCAGCGGTCCCTCCAAGTCATCCTACGAGCAGTACTTC
>TRBD1|TRBV6-2/TRBV6-3|-|TRBJ2-1|13
CASSRGQGREQFF
TGTGCCAGCAGTCGCGGACAGGGGAGGGAGCAGTTCTTC
>TRBD1|TRBV5-5|-|TRBJ2-1|18
CASTTRYRGRGSYNEQFF
TGTGCCAGCACCACGCGCTACAGGGGAAGGGGCTCCTACAATGAGCAGTTCTTC
>TRBD2|TRBV5-1|-|TRBJ2-1|17
CASSLVYSGRALNEQFF
TGCGCCAGCAGCTTGGTCTATAGCGGGAGGGCTTTGAATGAGCAGTTCTTC
>TRBD1|TRBV5-1|-|TRBJ2-2|15
CASSLDRGSSGELFF
TGCGCCAGCAGCTTGGACAGGGGGTCGTCCGGGGAGCTGTTTTTT
>-|TRBV6-2/TRBV6-3|-|TRBJ2-5|15
CASSYSGQLQETQYF
TGTGCCAGCAGTTACTCTGGACAACTCCAAGAGACCCAGTACTTC
>-|TRBV4-3|few|TRBJ1-2|15
CASSQDGARLYGYTF
TGCGCCAGCAGCCAAGATGGGGCACGGCTCTATGGCTACACCTTC
>TRBD1|TRBV29-1|-|TRBJ2-7|12
CSARTGPYEQYF
TGCAGCGCCCGGACAGGTCCCTACGAGCAGTACTTC
>TRBD2|TRBV18|-|TRBJ2-3|17
CASSPRSSSGTTDTQYF
TGTGCCAGCTCACCACGATCTTCTAGCGGGACCACAGATACGCAGTATTTT
>-|TRBV28|once|TRBJ2-7|11
CASSSSRARYF
TGTGCCAGCAGTTCCTCCAGAGCCCGGTACTTC
>-|TRBV30|-|TRBJ2-7|11
CAWRDASEQYF
TGTGCCTGGAGGGATGCATCCGAGCAGTACTTC
>TRBD1|TRBV30|-|TRBJ1-3|15
CAWSGAGGTGDTIYF
TGTGCCTGGAGTGGGGCAGGGGGCACAGGAGACACCATATATTTT
>-|TRBV29-1|-|TRBJ1-5|18
CSALVEGQGSVSNQPQHF
TGCAGCGCCCTCGTCGAGGGGCAGGGTTCGGTTAGCAATCAGCCCCAGCATTTT
>-|TRBV5-6|-|TRBJ2-2|15
CASRTRGVNTGELFF
TGTGCCAGCAGAACGAGGGGGGTTAACACCGGGGAGCTGTTTTTT
>-|TRBV27|-|TRBJ1-1|14
CASSPIWGSTEAFF
TGTGCCAGTTCTCCAATTTGGGGGTCCACTGAAGCTTTCTTT
>-|TRBV10-3|-|TRBJ2-6|18
CAISESIDKGSGANVLTF
TGTGCCATCAGTGAGTCCATTGATAAGGGCTCTGGGGCCAACGTCCTGACTTTC
>TRBD2|TRBV24-1|-|TRBJ2-3|14
CAYIRRENSDTQYF
TGTGCCTATATCCGGCGGGAGAATTCAGATACGCAGTATTTT
>-|TRBV9|-|TRBJ2-1|15
CASSPGSGAYNEQFF
TGTGCCAGCAGCCCCGGTAGCGGAGCCTACAATGAGCAGTTCTTC
>TRBD1|TRBV5-1|-|TRBJ1-1|13
CASSLAGDSEAFF
TGCGCCAGCAGCTTGGCCGGGGACAGTGAAGCTTTCTTT
>TRBD1|TRBV19|-|TRBJ1-2|14
CATNPAGQAYGYTF
TGTGCCACTAACCCGGCCGGACAGGCCTATGGCTACACCTTC
>TRBD2|TRBV30|-|TRBJ2-3|12
CALWTSGSAQYF
TGTGCCTTATGGACTAGCGGGAGTGCGCAGTATTTT
>-|TRBV6-5|-|TRBJ2-3|14
CASSVQPSTDTQYF
TGTGCCAGCAGCGTCCAACCTAGCACAGATACGCAGTATTTT
>TRBD1|TRBV5-1|-|TRBJ2-7|12
CASGTGGHEQYF
TGCGCCAGCGGGACAGGGGGGCACGAGCAGTACTTC
>TRBD1|TRBV5-1|-|TRBJ1-6|15
CASSLGQGYNSPLHF
TGCGCCAGCAGCCTCGGACAGGGGTATAATTCACCCCTCCACTTT
>-|TRBV6-5|-|TRBJ1-5|14
CASSYGREAWPQHF
TGTGCCAGCAGTTACGGCAGGGAAGCATGGCCCCAGCATTTT
>-|TRBV30|-|TRBJ2-5|14
CAWHTGAYRETQYF
TGTGCCTGGCATACGGGGGCTTATCGAGAGACCCAGTACTTC
>TRBD2|TRBV5-4|-|TRBJ2-3|13
CASKAGFTDTQYF
TGTGCCAGCAAAGCGGGGTTCACAGATACGCAGTATTTT
>-|TRBV5-4|-|TRBJ1-3|13
CASSSGTDRSIYF
TGTGCCAGCAGCTCCGGGACGGATCGCTCCATATATTTT
>-|TRBV4-1|-|TRBJ2-7|15
CASSPKVASKYEQYF
TGCGCCAGCAGCCCCAAGGTGGCATCGAAGTACGAGCAGTACTTC
>-|TRBV19|-|TRBJ2-7|13
CASSMGAGYEQYF
TGTGCCAGTAGTATGGGGGCCGGGTACGAGCAGTACTTC
>-|TRBV4-2|-|TRBJ2-1|12
CASSLVNNEQFF
TGTGCCAGCAGCCTAGTGAACAATGAGCAGTTCTTC
>-|TRBV24-1|-|TRBJ2-1|15
CATSPRSGAATLQFF
TGTGCCACCAGTCCCCGGTCAGGGGCTGCCACATTACAGTTCTTC
>-|TRBV25-1|-|TRBJ1-2|14
CASSESGTPAGYTF
TGTGCCAGCAGTGAATCCGGGACTCCGGCTGGCTACACCTTC
>-|TRBV6-1|-|TRBJ2-7|15
CASSEAQGGGYEQYF
TGTGCCAGCAGTGAAGCGCAGGGGGGCGGCTACGAGCAGTACTTC
>TRBD1|TRBV29-1|-|TRBJ2-7|14
CSVEYRDRGSEQYF
TGCAGCGTCGAATACCGGGACAGGGGGTCCGAGCAGTACTTC
>TRBD2|TRBV4-3|-|TRBJ2-5|15
CASSQDHSGAGTQYF
TGCGCCAGCAGCCAAGACCACAGCGGGGCTGGGACCCAGTACTTC
>TRBD1|TRBV11-2|-|TRBJ2-7|16
CASSLSLGQKSYEQYF
TGTGCCAGCAGCTTAAGCCTGGGACAGAAATCCTACGAGCAGTACTTC
>-|TRBV12-3/TRBV12-4|-|TRBJ2-7|12
CASRISGGEQYF
TGTGCCAGCAGGATATCGGGCGGCGAGCAGTACTTC
>TRBD1|TRBV10-1|few|TRBJ2-5|15
CASSEAGTGTETQYF
TGCGCCAGCAGCGAAGCCGGGACAGGGACAGAGACCCAGTACTTC